Below, 6 T cell receptor beta chains from the same sample are listed, as sequenced in a study of blood T cells in healthy people across ages. Using a J-beta primer mix together with a sample-barcoded 5' primer, a second PCR was run for about 7 to 12 cycles. Each CDR3 protein is one row after TCRdb ran MiXCR on the 5' RACE reads. The sample includes around 600,000 distinct CDR3 sequences, around half seen only once; the top ten take approximately 23%. The specimen sequenced was blood. The receptors stem from a man older than 75 in good health.

The genes are TRBV9 and TRBJ2-5; D is possibly TRBD2 (5 bases). V gave up 2 bases and J gave up 5 bases, with 13 bases separating them. This CDR3 is built from 14 residues. Germline loops: CDR1 SGDLS, CDR2 YYNGEE. The CDR3 reads CASSVASGDETQYF. Here the CDR3 DNA reads TGTGCCAGCAGCGTGGCTTCCGGGGATGAGACCCAGTACTTC.

This chain uses TRBV5-1 with TRBJ2-1; the match to TRBD2 covers 9 bases. The V segment lost 1 base and the J segment 9 bases; nucleotides outside the gene matches: 5. Germline V gene lookup returns CDR1 SGHRS and CDR2 YFSETQ. The CDR3 is 14 amino acids. CDR3 amino acids: CASSLRAGGPEQFF. The DNA of the CDR3 is TGCGCCAGCAGCTTGAGGGCGGGGGGGCCTGAGCAGTTCTTC. The whole variable domain, remainder taken from reference TRBV5-1 and TRBJ2-1, is KAGVTQTPRYLIKTRGQQVTLSCSPISGHRSVSWYQQTPGQGLQFLFEYFSETQRNKGNFPGRFSGRQFSNSRSEMNVSTLELGDSALYLCASSLRAGGPEQFFGPGTRLTVL.

This clonotype occurred a few times. V is TRBV5-1 and J is TRBJ1-1; the match to TRBD1 covers 9 bases. Germline CDR1 reads SGHRS; CDR2 reads YFSETQ. The CDR3 is 14 amino acids. Germline trimming cut 3 bases from V and 6 bases from J; bases unmatched to any gene: 6. This CDR3 is CASSYGQGRPEAFF. CDR3 nucleotides: TGCGCCAGCAGCTACGGACAGGGGAGACCTGAAGCTTTCTTT. Based on the CDR3 plus reference TRBV5-1 and TRBJ1-1, the full variable domain is KAGVTQTPRYLIKTRGQQVTLSCSPISGHRSVSWYQQTPGQGLQFLFEYFSETQRNKGNFPGRFSGRQFSNSRSEMNVSTLELGDSALYLCASSYGQGRPEAFFGQGTRLTVV.

This clonotype was counted only a few times. The J gene is TRBJ1-5, the V gene TRBV7-2, with 7 bases lining up with TRBD1. J lost 2 bases, V lost 2 bases, and 12 bases had no gene match. The CDR3 extends over 18 amino acids. In germline, CDR1 is SGHTA, CDR2 FQGNSA. The CDR3 here is CASSLTNYRGGRNQPQHF. The CDR3 DNA follows: TGTGCCAGCAGCTTAACTAATTACAGGGGCGGACGCAATCAGCCCCAGCATTTT.

This clonotype appeared a few times. The J gene is TRBJ1-6, the V gene TRBV7-9; D not resolved. The CDR3 consists of 15 residues. V lost 1 base, J lost 6 bases, and 10 bases lay in between. Germline CDR1 reads SEHNR; CDR2 reads FQNEAQ (reference sequence). The DNA for the CDR3 is TGTGCCAGCAGCTTAGAAGGACCGCTTAATTCACCCCTCCACTTT. Amino acid sequence: CASSLEGPLNSPLHF.

The V call is TRBV28, the J call TRBJ2-1, with D hard to call. The CDR3 covers 16 residues. Germline CDR1 reads MDHEN; CDR2 reads SYDVKM. The V and J ends lost 4 bases and 0 bases respectively, with 13 bases between them. CDR3 loop: CASSSPSWSSYNEQFF. CDR3 nucleotides: TGTGCCAGCAGTTCCCCATCTTGGAGCTCCTACAATGAGCAGTTCTTC.